The 30 T cell receptor beta chains below were found in one sample sequenced in a study of T cells after yellow fever vaccination. TCRdb independently ran MiXCR on the 5' RACE reads; one entry per CDR3 protein. The repertoire holds approximately 61,000 distinct CDR3 sequences, about 6.6% seen once, with around 38% in the top ten. Sequenced material: CD8+ T cells sorted from PBMCs, taken on the day of the first yellow fever vaccination. These receptors were collected from a man aged 18-30 years who received the YFV17D yellow fever vaccine.

This clonotype was seen ten or more times. CDR3 amino acids: CASSQEVRGEPQHF. DNA of the CDR3: TGCGCCAGCAGCCAAGAAGTGCGGGGGGAGCCCCAGCATTTT. This sequence joins TRBV4-1 and TRBJ1-5, with D perhaps TRBD1 (5 bases). This CDR3 comprises 14 residues. Per germline, CDR1 MGHRA and CDR2 YSYEKL. Trimming took 0 bases from V and 8 from J, leaving 11 bases between them.

The J gene is TRBJ2-5, the V gene TRBV5-5; D remains ambiguous. Germline assignment: CDR1 SGHKS and CDR2 YYEKEE (reference sequence). This CDR3 has 13 amino acids. Trimming shortened V by 4 bases and J by 3 bases, and 10 bases separated the two germline ends. The CDR3 sequence: CASSPELEETQYF. The CDR3 nucleotides read TGTGCCAGCAGCCCGGAGTTGGAAGAGACCCAGTACTTC.

This clonotype was counted a few times. V is TRBV7-8 and J is TRBJ1-1, with D tentatively TRBD1 (5 bases). Germline-derived CDR1 and CDR2 are SGHVS and FQNEAQ. V lost 3 bases and J lost 5, with 13 bases in between. The CDR3 is 14 amino acids. CDR3 in DNA: TGTGCCAGCAGCTTTTCGGGGCCACAAACTGAAGCTTTCTTT. Translating gives CASSFSGPQTEAFF.

This clonotype was detected a few times. The chain uses TRBV12-3 or TRBV12-4 and TRBJ1-5; possible D gene TRBD1, 6 bases. This CDR3 region has 12 residues. V dropped 6 bases and J dropped 4 bases, with 7 bases sitting between them. CDR3 sequence (DNA): TGTGCCAGCAGAACAGGGAATCAGCCCCAGCATTTT. Its translation: CASRTGNQPQHF.

The rearrangement links TRBV4-3 to TRBJ2-5, with D perhaps TRBD2 (6 bases). CDR3 length equals 16 residues. In germline, CDR1 is LGHNA, CDR2 YSLEER. Trimming took off 1 base at V and 5 bases at J, with 17 bases between the two ends. The CDR3 is CASSQGVGGVMETQYF. The DNA for the CDR3 is TGCGCCAGCAGCCAAGGCGTGGGCGGGGTAATGGAGACCCAGTACTTC.

This chain links TRBV6-5 with TRBJ1-5, with D maybe TRBD1 (6 bases). The CDR3 runs 13 residues. Germline CDR1 and CDR2: MNHEY and SVGAGI. Trimming removed 4 bases from V and 3 bases from J, with 7 bases in between. DNA for the CDR3: TGTGCCAGCAGTTGGGGGCCCAATCAGCCCCAGCATTTT. Translated, it gives CASSWGPNQPQHF.

The chain has TRBV27 and TRBJ2-7, with 7 bases lining up with TRBD1. Germline assignment: CDR1 MNHEY and CDR2 SMNVEV (reference sequence). This CDR3 has 14 residues. V lost 3 bases, J lost 4 bases, and 6 bases stayed unmatched. CDR3 in amino acids: CASSLTGIGYEQYF. The CDR3 bases are TGTGCCAGCAGTTTGACAGGGATCGGGTACGAGCAGTACTTC.

To note about this clonotype: This may be a read error: a much more frequent sequence differs by one nucleotide. The chain couples TRBV10-3 to TRBJ2-1; the D gene is possibly TRBD1 (5 bases). The V end was cut by 0 bases, the J end by 1 base, with 16 bases between. The CDR3 totals 18 residues. CDR1 is ENHRY, CDR2 SYGVKD, per germline. The chain's CDR3 is CAISESILGAPSYNEQFF. In DNA form, the CDR3 reads TGTGCCATCAGTGAGTCGATCTTAGGGGCACCGTCCTACAATGAGCAGTTCTTC.

This clonotype was seen ten or more times. This chain uses TRBV7-9 with TRBJ1-2; D perhaps matches TRBD1 (5 bases). Trimming took off 5 bases at V and 8 bases at J, with 15 bases between the two ends. The CDR3 loop spans 13 amino acids. From germline, CDR1 is SEHNR and CDR2 FQNEAQ (reference sequence). CDR3 nucleotides: TGTGCCAGCAGCCCCGGGGCGGCCTTCGGCTACACCTTC. It encodes CASSPGAAFGYTF.

The rearrangement joins TRBV9 to TRBJ1-1, with TRBD1 as a possible D gene (6 bases). V shed 7 bases and J shed 1 base, with 14 bases lying between them. This CDR3 is 14 amino acids long. Germline V gives CDR1 SGDLS, CDR2 YYNGEE. CDR3 in amino acids: CASGSRTENTEAFF. DNA for the CDR3: TGTGCCAGCGGGTCTCGGACAGAGAACACTGAAGCTTTCTTT.

This chain uses TRBV7-9 with TRBJ2-4, with D possibly called TRBD1 or TRBD2 (5 bases each). The CDR3 runs to 16 residues. Germline values: CDR1 SEHNR, CDR2 FQNEAQ (reference sequence). V lost 1 base and J 8 bases, leaving 18 bases between the germline ends. CDR3 sequence: CASSLVLRGLGDIQYF. The DNA for the CDR3 is TGTGCCAGCAGCTTAGTGCTGCGTGGGCTGGGGGACATTCAGTACTTC.

The chain joins TRBV5-4 to TRBJ1-6; D not certain. Germline CDR1 reads SGHNT; CDR2 reads YYREEE (reference sequence). V was cut by 1 base and J by 9 bases, with 11 bases left in between. There are 14 residues in the CDR3. CDR3 coding DNA: TGTGCCAGCAGCTTGCTGGGAACGGGTTCACCCCTCCACTTT. As protein: CASSLLGTGSPLHF.

Many counts were recorded for this clonotype. The V gene is TRBV6-2 or TRBV6-3, the J gene TRBJ2-7, with 7 bases identical to TRBD1. There are 16 residues in the CDR3. The ends lost 0 bases at V and 3 bases at J; junction bases unmatched: 8. Germline lookup yields CDR1 MNHEY and CDR2 SVGEGT. The CDR3 loop is CASSYSSRQGRYEQYF. The CDR3 DNA is TGTGCCAGCAGTTACTCAAGCCGACAGGGTCGCTACGAGCAGTACTTC.

Ten or more counts support this clonotype. In DNA form, the CDR3 reads TGTGCCAGCTGCTCATCAGGGGGCAACACTGAAGCTTTCTTT. Translation: CASCSSGGNTEAFF. V and J are TRBV6-1 and TRBJ1-1; 8 nucleotides line up with TRBD1. V gave up 8 bases and J gave up 2 bases; unmatched junction bases: 7. The length of the CDR3 is 14 residues. CDR1 and CDR2 from the germline V gene are MNHNS and SASEGT.

The rearrangement links TRBV3-1 to TRBJ2-1, with D perhaps TRBD2 (7 bases). Between the trimmed V and J ends, which lost 3 bases and 10 bases, there was a span of 22 bases. Germline CDR1 reads LGHDT; CDR2 reads YNNKEL (reference sequence). The CDR3 is 16 amino acids. CDR3 residues: CASSQGGGARAKEQFF. The CDR3 bases are TGTGCCAGCAGCCAGGGTGGGGGGGCCAGAGCTAAAGAGCAGTTCTTC.

There are a few counts of this clonotype. The chain uses TRBV4-1 and TRBJ2-1; D is ambiguous. The CDR3 totals 15 residues. V was cut by 4 bases and J by 1 base, with 11 bases left in between. Germline V gene lookup returns CDR1 MGHRA and CDR2 YSYEKL. CDR3: CASSPDRPSYNEQFF. The CDR3 DNA is TGCGCCAGCAGCCCGGACCGTCCATCCTACAATGAGCAGTTCTTC.

This clonotype came up a few times. The chain employs TRBV7-9 and TRBJ2-2; D remains unclear. V lost 1 base, J lost 3 bases, and 6 bases lay in between. This CDR3 is 14 amino acids long. Per the germline V gene, CDR1 is SEHNR and CDR2 is FQNEAQ (reference sequence). The CDR3 sequence: CASSLGVDTGELFF. The CDR3 DNA reads as TGTGCCAGCAGCTTAGGCGTAGACACCGGGGAGCTGTTTTTT.

This clonotype has ten or more counts. The rearrangement joins TRBV12-3 or TRBV12-4 to TRBJ2-1; 10 nucleotides match TRBD2. The CDR3 is made up of 15 amino acids. V dropped 3 bases and J dropped 8; count of bases not matched to a gene: 7. The CDR3 DNA follows: TGTGCCAGCAGTTTGCAAGCGGGGGGGCCCCATGAGCAGTTCTTC. This codes for CASSLQAGGPHEQFF.

The table lists this clonotype with many counts. The rearrangement uses TRBV12-3 or TRBV12-4 and TRBJ1-1; D may be TRBD1 (5 bases). This CDR3 is built from 15 residues. Trimming removed 6 bases at V and 10 bases at J, with 24 bases between. CDR3 amino acids: CASSPTRGLNPGAFF. CDR3 nucleotide sequence: TGTGCCAGCAGCCCAACTAGGGGATTGAACCCTGGAGCTTTCTTT.

This clonotype was counted at least ten times. This chain joins TRBV7-2 and TRBJ1-2; D gene unclear. V lost 7 bases and J lost 7, with 16 bases in between. The CDR3 is made up of 13 amino acids. Germline values: CDR1 SGHTA, CDR2 FQGNSA. CDR3 loop: CASTPPGERGYTF. In DNA, the CDR3 is TGTGCCAGCACCCCGCCGGGAGAGCGTGGCTACACCTTC.

Many counts were recorded for this clonotype. The J gene is TRBJ2-1, the V gene TRBV6-5; the D is unclear. The CDR3 is 15 amino acids. Germline assignment: CDR1 MNHEY and CDR2 SVGAGI. Trimming pared 7 bases from V and 10 bases from J, leaving 23 bases between. The CDR3 is CASTAHAAVSWEQFF. The CDR3 nucleotides are TGTGCCAGCACGGCCCACGCGGCGGTAAGTTGGGAGCAGTTCTTC.

The sample holds many counts of this clonotype. The CDR3 reads CASSSDLLRMAQYF. CDR3 in DNA: TGTGCCAGCAGTTCGGATCTCTTAAGGATGGCCCAGTACTTC. The chain recombines TRBV28 with TRBJ2-5; no definite D call. The V gene's germline CDR1 is MDHEN and CDR2 SYDVKM. This CDR3 is 14 amino acids long. Trimming stripped 4 bases from V and 9 bases from J, with 18 bases between.

This clonotype was counted at least ten times. V is TRBV6-2 or TRBV6-3 and J is TRBJ2-3; the match to TRBD2 covers 9 bases. Germline V lookup: CDR1 MNHEY, CDR2 SVGEGT. The junction had 1 base not matched to a gene; V was cut back by 2 bases and J by 4 bases. The CDR3 is 14 residues long. The CDR3 here is CASSYGGGADTQYF. CDR3 nucleotide sequence: TGTGCCAGCAGTTACGGCGGGGGGGCAGATACGCAGTATTTT.

The chain couples TRBV19 to TRBJ2-1; 11 bases agree with TRBD2. This CDR3 has 16 amino acids. The germline V gene encodes CDR1 LNHDA and CDR2 SQIVND (reference sequence). V dropped 5 bases and J dropped 1; count of bases not matched to a gene: 4. The CDR3 here is CASSRTSGGSYNEQFF. The DNA for the CDR3 is TGTGCCAGTAGTCGCACTAGCGGGGGTTCCTACAATGAGCAGTTCTTC. Full variable domain (missing parts from reference TRBV19 and TRBJ2-1): DGGITQSPKYLFRKEGQNVTLSCEQNLNHDAMYWYRQDPGQGLRLIYYSQIVNDFQKGDIAEGYSVSREKKESFPLTVTSAQKNPTAFYLCASSRTSGGSYNEQFFGPGTRLTVL.

The rearrangement links TRBV30 to TRBJ2-2; no firm D call. Germline values: CDR1 GTSNPN, CDR2 SVGIG (reference sequence). This CDR3 region has 12 residues. V was pared by 0 bases and J by 7 bases, with 6 bases between. This CDR3 reads CAWSVYGGELFF. The CDR3 bases are TGTGCCTGGAGTGTCTATGGCGGGGAGCTGTTTTTT.

As regards this clonotype: Being one base from a much bigger clone, this may be a read error. The chain combines TRBV9 with TRBJ2-7; D possibly uses TRBD1 or TRBD2 (5 bases each). Germline V gene data show CDR1 as SGDLS and CDR2 as YYNGEE. The V and J ends lost 4 bases and 6 bases respectively, with 20 bases between them. This CDR3 is 15 amino acids long. The CDR3 coding sequence is TGTGCCAGCAGCTCTAGGCCGGGACCGAGAGGCGAGCAGTACTTC. Protein: CASSSRPGPRGEQYF.

In its sample, this clonotype was seen many times. The chain joins TRBV21-1 to TRBJ1-5; whether TRBD1, the table's D call, matches the DNA was not checked. TRBV21-1 is recorded as a pseudogene. CDR3 length equals 18 residues. The CDR3 here is CASSKEESVGALNQPQHF. CDR3 nucleotides: TGTGCCAGCAGCAAAGAGGAGTCAGTGGGCGCTCTAAATCAGCCCCAGCATTTT.

Ten or more counts support this clonotype. This sequence joins TRBV4-1 and TRBJ2-6, with 11 positions matching TRBD1. The CDR3 length is 18 residues. The V and J ends lost 0 bases and 3 bases, in that order; junction bases with no gene match: 4. Germline-derived CDR1 and CDR2 are MGHRA and YSYEKL. In DNA form, the CDR3 reads TGCGCCAGCAGCCAAGACGGACAGGGGGCTGTTGGGGCCAACGTCCTGACTTTC. Translation gives CASSQDGQGAVGANVLTF.

In this sample, this clonotype turned up a few times. The rearrangement uses TRBV7-9 and TRBJ1-4, with no clear D. The CDR3 has 15 residues. Germline V gene data show CDR1 as SEHNR and CDR2 as FQNEAQ (reference sequence). Trimming cost V 1 base and J 9 bases, with 15 bases left between them. CDR3 in amino acids: CASSLVAAPGQKLFF. CDR3 sequence (DNA): TGTGCCAGCAGCTTAGTGGCAGCGCCCGGTCAAAAACTGTTTTTT.

In its sample, this clonotype was seen many times. The rearrangement links TRBV20-1 to TRBJ2-7; 8 nucleotides match TRBD2. The CDR3 is 17 residues long. V lost 1 base, J lost 0 bases, and 11 bases stayed unmatched. The germline V gene encodes CDR1 DFQATT and CDR2 SNEGSKA (reference sequence). For the CDR3, the DNA is TGCAGTGCTAGAGGCCTCCTTGGCGGGGGGTACTCCTACGAGCAGTACTTC. Translating it yields CSARGLLGGGYSYEQYF.